The next 29 T cell receptor beta chains were all read from a single sample in a study of cytomegalovirus exposure and HLA in healthy donors. The PCR ran on 60 Vbeta and 13 Jbeta primers. Sequencing used immunoSEQ multiplex PCR; TCRdb keeps in-frame clones, though not all of them. The table for this sample gives 38,000 or so clones. Sequenced input: PBMCs. These receptors were collected from a man aged 35 to 55 in good health and CMV-seropositive.

V and J are TRBV6-4 and TRBJ1-5, with 8 positions matching TRBD1. Germline V gives CDR1 MRHNA, CDR2 SNTAGT. This CDR3 contains 16 residues. The V gene end was trimmed by 7 bases and the J gene end by 2 bases; junction bases not matched to a gene: 10. CDR3 sequence reads: CASNPWGTGRNQPQHF. For the CDR3, the DNA is TGTGCCAGCAATCCGTGGGGGACAGGCCGCAATCAGCCCCAGCATTTT.

The chain links TRBV19 to TRBJ2-2; perhaps TRBD2 as D (6 bases). From germline, CDR1 is LNHDA and CDR2 SQIVND (reference sequence). V lost 5 bases, J lost 1 base, and 14 bases lay in between. The CDR3 covers 16 residues. The CDR3 reads CASSFRLGENTGELFF. The CDR3 nucleotides read TGTGCCAGTAGTTTCCGACTAGGGGAGAACACCGGGGAGCTGTTTTTT.

V is TRBV7-3 and J is TRBJ2-7; TRBD2 matches 13 bases. J lost 7 bases, V lost 5 bases, and 8 bases had no gene match. The CDR3 is 15 residues long. Germline-derived CDR1 and CDR2 are SGHTA and FQGTGA. For the CDR3, the DNA is TGTGCCAGCAGCCCTACCGGACTAGCGGGAGTAGAGCAGTACTTC. This codes for CASSPTGLAGVEQYF.

This chain connects TRBV30 to TRBJ2-3; possible D gene TRBD2, 6 bases. V dropped 3 bases and J dropped 5 bases, with 9 bases sitting between them. The CDR3 runs to 12 residues. In germline, CDR1 is GTSNPN, CDR2 SVGIG (reference sequence). The CDR3 here is CAWRNSGDTQYF. DNA of the CDR3: TGTGCCTGGAGAAATAGCGGAGATACGCAGTATTTT. Based on the CDR3 plus reference TRBV30 and TRBJ2-3, the full variable domain is SQTIHQWPATLVQPVGSPLSLECTVEGTSNPNLYWYRQAAGRGLQLLFYSVGIGQISSEVPQNLSASRPQDRQFILSSKKLLLSDSGFYLCAWRNSGDTQYFGPGTRLTVL.

J is TRBJ2-7 and V is TRBV18; 8 bases agree with TRBD2. The germline V gene encodes CDR1 KGHSH and CDR2 LQKENI. The J segment lost 7 bases and the V segment lost 2 bases, leaving 7 bases of the junction unmatched. The CDR3 loop spans 14 amino acids. The CDR3 loop reads CASSPKREYQEQYF. The CDR3 DNA reads as TGTGCCAGCTCACCAAAGCGGGAGTACCAGGAGCAGTACTTC.

This chain joins TRBV9 and TRBJ2-2; possible D gene TRBD1, 6 bases. Trimming pared 4 bases from V and 3 bases from J, leaving 13 bases between. The V gene's germline CDR1 is SGDLS and CDR2 YYNGEE. The CDR3 consists of 15 residues. The chain's CDR3 is CASSPRAGDTGELFF. The DNA of the CDR3 is TGTGCCAGCAGCCCCCGGGCAGGGGACACCGGGGAGCTGTTTTTT. Together with reference TRBV9 and TRBJ2-2, the CDR3 gives the full variable domain: DSGVTQTPKHLITATGQRVTLRCSPRSGDLSVYWYQQSLDQGLQFLIQYYNGEERAKGNILERFSAQQFPDLHSELNLSSLELGDSALYFCASSPRAGDTGELFFGEGSRLTVL.

The rearrangement links TRBV19 to TRBJ2-1; TRBD1 is a possible D gene (6 bases). Trimming stripped 8 bases from V and 6 bases from J, with 11 bases between. The CDR3 has 12 amino acids. CDR1 LNHDA and CDR2 SQIVND come from the germline V gene (reference sequence). In DNA form, the CDR3 reads TGTGCCAGTGAGGGGACACCCAATGAGCAGTTCTTC. This codes for CASEGTPNEQFF.

The chain employs TRBV27 and TRBJ2-7; 8 bases map to TRBD1. Germline V gene data show CDR1 as MNHEY and CDR2 as SMNVEV (reference sequence). The CDR3 loop spans 15 amino acids. Trimming at V came to 3 bases and at J to 4 bases, leaving 8 bases not matched to a gene. The DNA for the CDR3 is TGTGCCAGCAGTTTGGTTGGGCAGGGGGCTTACGAGCAGTACTTC. It translates to CASSLVGQGAYEQYF.

DNA of the CDR3: TGTGCCAGTAGAACTAACGGGGGCTCCTACAATGAGCAGTTCTTC. It translates to CASRTNGGSYNEQFF. J is TRBJ2-1 and V is TRBV19, with D perhaps TRBD2 (6 bases). V was pared by 6 bases and J by 0 bases, with 12 bases between. CDR3 length: 15 residues. CDR1 and CDR2 from the germline V gene are LNHDA and SQIVND (reference sequence).

The chain links TRBV15 to TRBJ1-5, with 7 nucleotides matching TRBD1. V dropped 6 bases and J dropped 1; count of bases not matched to a gene: 6. The CDR3 totals 15 residues. Germline V gene lookup returns CDR1 LNHNV and CDR2 YYDKDF (reference sequence). In DNA, the CDR3 is TGTGCCACCAGTCGAAAGGGACAGAGCAATCAGCCCCAGCATTTT. Translation: CATSRKGQSNQPQHF.

This CDR3 is CAWRGQGKEQYF. In DNA, the CDR3 is TGTGCCTGGAGGGGACAGGGTAAGGAGCAGTACTTC. The chain uses TRBV30 and TRBJ2-7, with 9 bases matching TRBD1. Germline V gene sequence: CDR1 GTSNPN, CDR2 SVGIG (reference sequence). V lost 3 bases to trimming and J lost 7 bases; unmatched junction nucleotides: 4. The CDR3 is made up of 12 amino acids.

The V and J genes are TRBV2 and TRBJ1-4; TRBD1 matches at 9 bases. V lost 4 bases to trimming and J lost 5 bases; unmatched junction nucleotides: 5. Germline assignment: CDR1 SNHLY and CDR2 FYNNEI. This CDR3 is 15 amino acids long. CDR3 amino acids: CASSVGTGRNEKLFF. CDR3 DNA: TGTGCCAGCAGTGTTGGGACAGGGAGGAATGAAAAACTGTTTTTT. Looking up the rest from reference TRBV2 and TRBJ1-4 gives the full variable domain: EPEVTQTPSHQVTQMGQEVILRCVPISNHLYFYWYRQILGQKVEFLVSFYNNEISEKSEIFDDQFSVERPDGSNFTLKIRSTKLEDSAMYFCASSVGTGRNEKLFFGSGTQLSVL.

V gene TRBV6-5 combines with J gene TRBJ1-4; D is unresolved. The V and J ends lost 0 bases and 6 bases respectively, with 11 bases between them. This CDR3 spans 15 amino acids. Germline V gene lookup returns CDR1 MNHEY and CDR2 SVGAGI. Written as DNA, the CDR3 is TGTGCCAGCAGTTACTCTGTAACGGCGGATGAAAAACTGTTTTTT. It codes for CASSYSVTADEKLFF.

The gene calls are TRBV11-2 and TRBJ1-2, with unresolved D. Trimming stripped 4 bases from V and 7 bases from J, with 16 bases between. The CDR3 covers 14 residues. Per germline, CDR1 SGHAT and CDR2 FQNNGV. The CDR3 is CASSSGSPRSGYTF. The CDR3, as DNA: TGTGCCAGCAGCTCCGGGTCGCCCCGGAGTGGCTACACCTTC.

The rearrangement uses TRBV19 and TRBJ1-4; D perhaps matches TRBD1 (5 bases). Germline V gene data show CDR1 as LNHDA and CDR2 as SQIVND (reference sequence). Trimming took off 5 bases at V and 10 bases at J, with 11 bases between the two ends. CDR3 length equals 12 residues. The CDR3 DNA is TGTGCCAGTAGTGTAAACCAGGGAAAACTGTTTTTT. Encoded protein: CASSVNQGKLFF.

This chain connects TRBV30 to TRBJ2-7; 9 bases match TRBD2. CDR3 length equals 14 residues. V dropped 0 bases and J dropped 7; count of bases not matched to a gene: 7. Looked up from germline, CDR1 is GTSNPN and CDR2 is SVGIG (reference sequence). CDR3 residues: CAWSVVAGDWEQYF. The CDR3 nucleotides are TGTGCCTGGAGTGTAGTAGCGGGAGATTGGGAGCAGTACTTC.

The rearrangement joins TRBV7-9 to TRBJ1-4; D unclear. The germline CDR1 and CDR2 sequences are SEHNR and FQNEAQ (reference sequence). With 4 bases removed from V and 0 bases from J, the gap between germline ends came to 9 bases. This CDR3 is built from 15 residues. DNA for the CDR3: TGTGCCAGCAGCTCCGACTTGACAACTAATGAAAAACTGTTTTTT. Encoded protein: CASSSDLTTNEKLFF.

Turning to this clone: At one end the junction does not follow the germline gene, possibly because of a read error. The V and J genes are TRBV28 and TRBJ2-7, with 7 positions matching TRBD1. Germline V gene sequence: CDR1 MDHEN, CDR2 SYDVKM. The CDR3 runs to 14 residues. As DNA, the CDR3 is TGTGCCAGCAGCCAACAGGGGCCCCCCTATGAGCAGTACTTC. Translation gives CASSQQGPPYEQYF.

The rearrangement links TRBV12-5 to TRBJ1-2, with 7 nucleotides matching TRBD1. Trimming took 3 bases from V and 7 from J; bases not matched to a gene: 8. This CDR3 is built from 14 residues. Germline V gene sequence: CDR1 LGHNT, CDR2 FRNRAP. CDR3 in amino acids: CASGFRDSPAGYTF. The CDR3 coding sequence is TGTGCTAGTGGTTTCCGGGACAGCCCAGCTGGCTACACCTTC.

V and J are TRBV7-9 and TRBJ2-4, with D possibly TRBD1 on 6 matching bases. The CDR3 is 12 residues long. Germline CDR1 reads SEHNR; CDR2 reads FQNEAQ (reference sequence). Trimming took 11 bases from V and 8 from J, leaving 16 bases between them. The CDR3 sequence: CAGHRDGDIQYF. In DNA form, the CDR3 reads TGTGCCGGCCACAGGGATGGGGACATTCAGTACTTC.

The J gene is TRBJ2-5, the V gene TRBV29-1; tentative D call: TRBD1 (6 bases). Trimming shortened V by 1 base and J by 5 bases, and 14 bases separated the two germline ends. Germline-derived CDR1 and CDR2 are SQVTM and ANQGSEA. This CDR3 comprises 14 residues. The CDR3, as DNA: TGCAGCGTTGAAGGGGGGACAAGTGGGGAGACCCAGTACTTC. It is translated as CSVEGGTSGETQYF. The variable domain in full, with the rest retrieved from reference TRBV29-1 and TRBJ2-5, is SAVISQKPSRDICQRGTSLTIQCQVDSQVTMMFWYRQQPGQSLTLIATANQGSEATYESGFVIDKFPISRPNLTFSTLTVSNMSPEDSSIYLCSVEGGTSGETQYFGPGTRLLVL.

The chain combines TRBV30 with TRBJ2-2; D call uncertain. The CDR3 sequence is 14 residues long. Germline lookup yields CDR1 GTSNPN and CDR2 SVGIG (reference sequence). V lost 2 bases and J 0 bases, leaving 7 bases between the germline ends. The CDR3 is CAWSITTNTGELFF. The CDR3 coding sequence is TGTGCCTGGAGTATTACTACGAACACCGGGGAGCTGTTTTTT.

J is TRBJ1-2 and V is TRBV7-6, with TRBD1 identical over 10 bases. In germline, CDR1 is SGHVS, CDR2 FNYEAQ. J was trimmed by 10 bases and V by 4 bases; bases with no gene match: 6. The CDR3 sequence is 13 residues long. Here the CDR3 reads CASSSPDRGFYTF. The CDR3 nucleotides read TGTGCCAGCAGCTCGCCGGACAGGGGGTTCTACACCTTC.

The rearrangement links TRBV9 to TRBJ2-5, with TRBD1 as a possible D gene (5 bases). The CDR3 spans 15 residues. V was pared by 0 bases and J by 1 base, with 10 bases between. The V gene's germline CDR1 is SGDLS and CDR2 YYNGEE. CDR3 protein: CASSVGWGGQETQYF. The CDR3 DNA follows: TGTGCCAGCAGCGTAGGATGGGGCGGCCAAGAGACCCAGTACTTC.

The gene calls are TRBV5-1 and TRBJ1-2; no clear D gene. V was cut by 0 bases and J by 0 bases, with 9 bases left in between. The CDR3 loop spans 15 amino acids. CDR1 is SGHRS and CDR2 is YFSETQ in the germline V gene. This CDR3 is CASSLVTEANYGYTF. CDR3 bases: TGCGCCAGCAGCTTGGTAACAGAAGCTAACTATGGCTACACCTTC. The full variable domain, with the rest looked up from reference TRBV5-1 and TRBJ1-2, is KAGVTQTPRYLIKTRGQQVTLSCSPISGHRSVSWYQQTPGQGLQFLFEYFSETQRNKGNFPGRFSGRQFSNSRSEMNVSTLELGDSALYLCASSLVTEANYGYTFGSGTRLTVV.

V is TRBV7-8 and J is TRBJ1-4; TRBD1 aligns across 8 bases. The CDR3 is made up of 17 amino acids. Germline V lookup: CDR1 SGHVS, CDR2 FQNEAQ. The trim removed 5 bases at V and 0 bases at J, leaving 8 bases unmatched. CDR3 DNA sequence: TGTGCCAGCAGCGCCCGACAGGGGTTTGCAACTAATGAAAAACTGTTTTTT. Amino acid sequence: CASSARQGFATNEKLFF.

The V gene is TRBV28, the J gene TRBJ2-2; 8 positions match TRBD1. CDR3 length: 20 residues. Germline V gene data show CDR1 as MDHEN and CDR2 as SYDVKM. V was clipped by 7 bases and J by 0 bases; unmatched bases: 19. CDR3 coding DNA: TGTGCCAGCACCTCCCCCCTCGGACAGGGTAGTGGGGCGAACACCGGGGAGCTGTTTTTT. Amino acids: CASTSPLGQGSGANTGELFF.

The chain has TRBV4-2 and TRBJ1-4; D is undetermined. V dropped 0 bases and J dropped 6 bases, with 17 bases sitting between them. The CDR3 is made up of 17 amino acids. CDR1 LGHNA and CDR2 YNFKEQ come from the germline V gene. CDR3 residues: CASSQDREAANDEKLFF. The CDR3 DNA is TGTGCCAGCAGCCAAGATCGGGAGGCAGCCAATGATGAAAAACTGTTTTTT.

This chain links TRBV7-9 with TRBJ1-3; 7 bases are a match to TRBD1. Trimming took 1 base from V and 9 from J; bases not matched to a gene: 12. The CDR3 consists of 16 residues. Germline V lookup: CDR1 SEHNR, CDR2 FQNEAQ (reference sequence). CDR3 amino acids: CASSLGERGPGRTIYF. In nucleotides, the CDR3 is TGTGCCAGCAGCTTAGGGGAAAGGGGGCCGGGGCGCACCATATATTTT. Looking up the rest from reference TRBV7-9 and TRBJ1-3 gives the full variable domain: DTGVSQNPRHKITKRGQNVTFRCDPISEHNRLYWYRQTLGQGPEFLTYFQNEAQLEKSRLLSDRFSAERPKGSFSTLEIQRTEQGDSAMYLCASSLGERGPGRTIYFGEGSWLTVV.